These T cell receptor beta chains were read from a single sample in a study of vaccination and CD4 T cells after COVID-19. These TCRs' antigens remain unknown. One entry per CDR3 protein, called by TCRdb with MiXCR from the PCR reads. The sample carries 10,000 to 15,000 distinct CDR3 sequences, 64% recorded once. The source material was CD4+ T cells from blood, cultured in vitro. The receptors derive from a human donor who had recovered from COVID-19. Each CDR3 is given with its conserved first and last residue. The D gene is left open where the match is weak. Size is omitted from some rows. Given values are once, few, many or a class for expanded clones.

d_call | j_call | v_call | clone_size | cdr3_length | cdr3_aa | cdr3_nt
- | TRBJ1-2 | TRBV6-1 | once | 15 | CASTFRGRSNYGYTF | TGTGCCAGTACGTTTAGGGGCAGGTCTAACTATGGCTACACCTTC
- | TRBJ2-7 | TRBV6-4 | - | 10 | CASRTDEQYF | TGTGCCAGCAGGACAGACGAGCAGTACTTC
- | TRBJ2-5 | TRBV5-1 | - | 16 | CASSLEGLSSQETQYF | TGCGCCAGCAGCTTGGAAGGTCTCAGTTCCCAAGAGACCCAGTACTTC
- | TRBJ2-3 | TRBV19 | - | 15 | CAGSTRGFGTDTQYF | TGTGCCGGTAGTACCAGGGGTTTCGGCACAGATACGCAGTATTTT
- | TRBJ1-1 | TRBV7-8 | few | 13 | CASSLRSRTEAFF | TGTGCCAGCAGCCTTCGTTCCCGCACTGAAGCTTTCTTT
TRBD1 | TRBJ2-1 | TRBV12-3/TRBV12-4 | - | 13 | CASSTTGGFEQFF | TGTGCCAGCAGCACAACAGGGGGCTTTGAGCAGTTCTTC
- | TRBJ2-6 | TRBV19 | - | 16 | CASSMGLSSGANVLTF | TGTGCCAGTAGTATGGGCCTAAGCTCTGGGGCCAACGTCCTGACTTTC
- | TRBJ1-1 | TRBV5-5 | - | 15 | CASSLVGGEGTEAFF | TGTGCCAGCAGCTTGGTAGGTGGTGAGGGCACTGAAGCTTTCTTT
TRBD2 | TRBJ2-3 | TRBV7-2 | few | 18 | CASSPTLTSGRYLDTQYF | TGTGCCAGCAGCCCCACGCTAACTAGCGGGAGGTACCTTGATACGCAGTATTTT
- | TRBJ1-1 | TRBV3-1 | - | 16 | CASSPPLTVTNTEAFF | TGTGCCAGCAGCCCTCCATTGACAGTAACGAACACTGAAGCTTTCTTT
TRBD1 | TRBJ2-7 | TRBV7-2 | - | 14 | CASSRRTGDYEQYF | TGTGCCAGCAGCAGACGGACAGGGGACTACGAGCAGTACTTC
- | TRBJ2-1 | TRBV7-8 | - | 15 | CASSASEGSYNEQFF | TGTGCCAGCAGCGCCTCGGAAGGGTCCTACAATGAGCAGTTCTTC
TRBD2 | TRBJ2-1 | TRBV30 | - | 14 | CAWTYSGAYNEQFF | TGTGCCTGGACATATAGCGGGGCTTACAATGAGCAGTTCTTC
TRBD1 | TRBJ2-7 | TRBV6-1 | - | 13 | CASRKQGAHEQYF | TGTGCCAGCAGGAAACAGGGGGCCCACGAGCAGTACTTC
- | TRBJ2-3 | TRBV24-1 | - | 14 | CATSDRGATDTQYF | TGTGCCACCAGTGATCGTGGAGCTACAGATACGCAGTATTTT
- | TRBJ1-5 | TRBV7-2 | - | 15 | CASSSVGGYNQPQHF | TGTGCCAGCAGCTCTGTGGGGGGATACAATCAGCCCCAGCATTTT
TRBD2 | TRBJ2-2 | TRBV7-2 | - | 14 | CASLKAGVGGELFF | TGTGCCAGCTTGAAAGCGGGAGTCGGTGGGGAGCTGTTTTTT
- | TRBJ2-2 | TRBV7-2 | few | 14 | CASSYWVNTGELFF | TGTGCCAGCAGCTATTGGGTGAACACCGGGGAGCTGTTTTTT
TRBD2 | TRBJ2-5 | TRBV7-9 | - | 18 | CASSSTRQAGTWLETQYF | TGTGCCAGCAGCTCGACGCGACAAGCGGGAACTTGGTTAGAGACCCAGTACTTC
- | TRBJ1-1 | TRBV15 | few | 14 | CATSSDLFLPEAFF | TGTGCCACCAGCAGTGATCTTTTCCTCCCTGAAGCTTTCTTT
- | TRBJ2-3 | TRBV11-2 | - | 16 | CASSFSTDGTRVSQYF | TGTGCCAGCAGCTTCTCCACGGACGGGACCAGGGTGTCGCAGTATTTT
- | TRBJ1-4 | TRBV6-5 | once | 14 | CASSYSRGSEKLFF | TGTGCCAGCAGTTACTCAAGGGGCTCTGAAAAACTGTTTTTT
TRBD1 | TRBJ1-5 | TRBV30 | - | 14 | CAWSKGQGAWTQHF | TGTGCCTGGAGTAAGGGACAGGGTGCATGGACCCAGCATTTT
- | TRBJ1-6 | TRBV11-2 | few | 14 | CASSLDGSNSPLHF | TGTGCCAGCAGCTTAGATGGTTCGAATTCACCCCTCCACTTT
- | TRBJ2-3 | TRBV2 | - | 15 | CASSFGSPSTDTQYF | TGTGCCAGCAGTTTCGGCAGCCCTAGCACAGATACGCAGTATTTT
- | TRBJ1-2 | TRBV7-6 | few | 14 | CASSPMAVNYGYTF | TGTGCCAGCAGCCCCATGGCAGTCAACTATGGCTACACCTTC
TRBD2 | TRBJ2-5 | TRBV20-1 | few | 16 | CSARVIAGGNLETQYF | TGCAGTGCTAGAGTAATAGCGGGAGGGAATTTGGAGACCCAGTACTTC
TRBD2 | TRBJ2-1 | TRBV24-1 | - | 12 | CATSDTWGGKFF | TGTGCCACCAGTGATACATGGGGGGGGAAGTTCTTC
- | TRBJ1-5 | TRBV6-2/TRBV6-3 | - | 15 | CASSYYIGSNQPQHF | TGTGCCAGCAGTTACTATATTGGTAGCAATCAGCCCCAGCATTTT
- | TRBJ2-7 | TRBV7-2 | - | 15 | CASALGPPRAYEQYF | TGTGCCAGCGCCCTAGGACCTCCTAGGGCGTACGAGCAGTACTTC
TRBD1 | TRBJ1-2 | TRBV20-1 | - | 13 | CSATDRGGYAYTF | TGCAGTGCCACGGACAGGGGTGGCTATGCCTACACCTTC
TRBD1 | TRBJ2-3 | TRBV20-1 | few | 13 | CSARGQDTDTQYF | TGCAGTGCTAGGGGACAGGACACAGATACGCAGTATTTT
- | TRBJ2-7 | TRBV28 | - | 12 | CASSYQSYEQYF | TGTGCCAGCAGTTATCAGAGCTACGAGCAGTACTTC
- | TRBJ2-7 | TRBV6-1 | few | 14 | CASRPTGTFYEQYF | TGTGCCAGCAGACCGACCGGGACATTCTACGAGCAGTACTTC
- | TRBJ2-5 | TRBV7-2 | few | 12 | CASSLIRETQYF | TGTGCCAGCAGCTTAATACGGGAGACCCAGTACTTC
- | TRBJ2-2 | TRBV2 | once | 15 | CASRVAGQNTGELFF | TGTGCCAGCAGGGTGGCAGGGCAGAACACCGGGGAGCTGTTTTTT
- | TRBJ2-7 | TRBV7-2 | - | 12 | CASSFSTYEQYF | TGTGCCAGCAGCTTCAGTACCTACGAGCAGTACTTC
- | TRBJ2-5 | TRBV6-1 | - | 12 | CASSEEGETQYF | TGTGCCAGCAGTGAAGAGGGAGAGACCCAGTACTTC
- | TRBJ1-2 | TRBV20-1 | - | 12 | CSASRELGGYTF | TGCAGTGCCTCGAGGGAACTAGGGGGCTACACCTTC
TRBD2 | TRBJ2-1 | TRBV11-2 | few | 19 | CASSPWASLAGDNGNEQFF | TGTGCCAGCAGCCCATGGGCATCCCTGGCGGGAGATAATGGGAATGAGCAGTTCTTC
- | TRBJ2-7 | TRBV15 | - | 14 | CATSAELSPPKQYF | TGTGCCACCAGCGCCGAGTTGTCGCCTCCGAAGCAGTACTTC
- | TRBJ2-5 | TRBV7-2 | - | 15 | CAISERATLQETQYF | TGTGCCATAAGTGAGCGCGCCACCCTCCAAGAGACCCAGTACTTC
TRBD1 | TRBJ2-5 | TRBV10-3 | - | 15 | CAISDPGQIQETQYF | TGTGCCATCAGTGACCCGGGACAGATTCAAGAGACCCAGTACTTC
- | TRBJ1-6 | TRBV6-1 | - | 12 | CASTGGSSPLHF | TGTGCCTCCACGGGGGGATCCTCACCCCTCCACTTT
- | TRBJ1-6 | TRBV7-2 | - | 15 | CASSPYRDRNSPLHF | TGTGCCAGCAGCCCGTACAGGGATCGGAATTCACCCCTCCACTTT
TRBD1 | TRBJ1-1 | TRBV20-1 | few | 17 | CSASGNTQGARGTEAFF | TGCAGTGCTAGTGGGAACACACAGGGGGCTCGAGGTACTGAAGCTTTCTTT
- | TRBJ1-5 | TRBV27 | - | 13 | CASSGRALQPQHF | TGTGCCAGCAGCGGCAGGGCGTTGCAGCCCCAGCATTTT
- | TRBJ1-1 | TRBV2 | - | 13 | CASSGELNTEAFF | TGTGCCAGCAGCGGGGAATTGAACACTGAAGCTTTCTTT
- | TRBJ1-2 | TRBV7-2 | few | 14 | CASSIPQGQSGYTF | TGTGCCAGCAGCATTCCCCAGGGGCAGAGTGGCTACACCTTC
- | TRBJ2-7 | TRBV20-1 | - | 12 | CSAAGQPSEQYF | TGCAGTGCCGCGGGGCAGCCAAGCGAGCAGTACTTC
- | TRBJ2-3 | TRBV7-8 | - | 12 | CASSLGRNTQYF | TGTGCCAGCAGCCTTGGACGGAATACGCAGTATTTT
- | TRBJ2-2 | TRBV6-5 | - | 12 | CASSYQTGELFF | TGTGCCAGCAGTTACCAAACCGGGGAGCTGTTTTTT
TRBD2 | TRBJ2-5 | TRBV7-4 | - | 15 | CASTIAGGPFETQYF | TGTGCCAGCACCATTGCGGGGGGGCCTTTTGAGACCCAGTACTTC
- | TRBJ1-5 | TRBV4-2 | - | 15 | CASSQESSPNQPQHF | TGTGCCAGCAGCCAAGAGTCCAGTCCCAATCAGCCCCAGCATTTT
- | TRBJ2-3 | TRBV19 | medium-sized | 15 | CASSNYRVSTDTQYF | TGTGCCAGTAGTAACTACAGAGTTAGCACAGATACGCAGTATTTT
- | TRBJ2-7 | TRBV27 | - | 14 | CASSPRGGSYEQYF | TGTGCCAGCAGTCCCCGGGGAGGATCCTACGAGCAGTACTTC